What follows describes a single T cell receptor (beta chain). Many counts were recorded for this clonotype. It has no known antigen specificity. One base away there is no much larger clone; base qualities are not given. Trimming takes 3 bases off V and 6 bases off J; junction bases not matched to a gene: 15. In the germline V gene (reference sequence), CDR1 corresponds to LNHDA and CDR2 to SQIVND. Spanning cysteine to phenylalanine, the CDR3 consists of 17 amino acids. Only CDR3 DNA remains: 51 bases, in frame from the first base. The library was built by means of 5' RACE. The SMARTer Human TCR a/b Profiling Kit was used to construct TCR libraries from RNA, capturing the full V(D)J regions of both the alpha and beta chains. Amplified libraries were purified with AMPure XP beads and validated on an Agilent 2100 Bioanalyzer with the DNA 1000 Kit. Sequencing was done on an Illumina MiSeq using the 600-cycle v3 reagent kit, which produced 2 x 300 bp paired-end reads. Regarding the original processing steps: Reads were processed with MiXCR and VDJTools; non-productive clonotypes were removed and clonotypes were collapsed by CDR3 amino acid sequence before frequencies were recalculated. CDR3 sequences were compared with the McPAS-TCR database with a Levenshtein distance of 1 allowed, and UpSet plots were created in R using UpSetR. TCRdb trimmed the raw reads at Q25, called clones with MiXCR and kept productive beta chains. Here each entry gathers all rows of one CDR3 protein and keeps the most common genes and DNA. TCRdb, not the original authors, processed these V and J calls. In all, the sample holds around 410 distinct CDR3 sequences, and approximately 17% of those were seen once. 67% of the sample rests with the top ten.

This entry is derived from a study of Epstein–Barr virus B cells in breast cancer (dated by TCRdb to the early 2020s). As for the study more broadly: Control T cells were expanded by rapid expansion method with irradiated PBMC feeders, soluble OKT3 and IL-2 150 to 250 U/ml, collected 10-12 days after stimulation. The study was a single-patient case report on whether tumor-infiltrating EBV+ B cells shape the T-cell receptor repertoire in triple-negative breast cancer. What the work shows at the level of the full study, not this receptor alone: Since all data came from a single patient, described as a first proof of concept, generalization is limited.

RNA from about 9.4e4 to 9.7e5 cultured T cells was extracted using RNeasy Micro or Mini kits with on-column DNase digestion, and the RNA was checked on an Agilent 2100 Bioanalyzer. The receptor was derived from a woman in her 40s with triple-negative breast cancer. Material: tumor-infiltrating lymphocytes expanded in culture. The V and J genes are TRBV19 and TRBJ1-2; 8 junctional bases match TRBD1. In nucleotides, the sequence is TGTGCCAGTAGTATCGGTTCCGGACAGGGCCCATTGAATGGCTACACCTTC. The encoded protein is CASSIGSGQGPLNGYTF. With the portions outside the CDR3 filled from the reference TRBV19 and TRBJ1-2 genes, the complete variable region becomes DGGITQSPKYLFRKEGQNVTLSCEQNLNHDAMYWYRQDPGQGLRLIYYSQIVNDFQKGDIAEGYSVSREKKESFPLTVTSAQKNPTAFYLCASSIGSGQGPLNGYTFGSGTRLTVV.